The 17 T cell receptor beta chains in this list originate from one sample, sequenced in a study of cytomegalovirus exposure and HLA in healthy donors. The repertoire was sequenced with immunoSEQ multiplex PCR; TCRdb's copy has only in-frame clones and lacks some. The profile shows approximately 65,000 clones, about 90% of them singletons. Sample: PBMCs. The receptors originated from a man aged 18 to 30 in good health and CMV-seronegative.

The CDR3 DNA sequence: TGTGCCAGCTCACCTACAGGGTCCGACAATGAGCAGTTCTTC. Its translation: CASSPTGSDNEQFF. The V gene is TRBV18, the J gene TRBJ2-1; maybe TRBD1 (6 bases). V was trimmed by 3 bases and J by 5 bases, leaving 11 bases between them. Germline V lookup: CDR1 KGHSH, CDR2 LQKENI. The CDR3 covers 14 residues.

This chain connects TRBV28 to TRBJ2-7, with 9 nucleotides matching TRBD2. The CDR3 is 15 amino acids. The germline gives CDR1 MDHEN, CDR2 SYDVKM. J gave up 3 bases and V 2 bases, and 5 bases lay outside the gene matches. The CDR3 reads CASSLTLAGIYEQYF. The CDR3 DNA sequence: TGTGCCAGCAGTTTAACCCTAGCGGGAATCTACGAGCAGTACTTC.

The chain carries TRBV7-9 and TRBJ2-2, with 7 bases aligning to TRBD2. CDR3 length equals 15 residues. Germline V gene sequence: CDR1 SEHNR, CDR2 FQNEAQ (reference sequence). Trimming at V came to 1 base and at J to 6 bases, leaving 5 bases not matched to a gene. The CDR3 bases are TGTGCCAGCAGCTTAGTAGGCGGGAGATCCGGGGAGCTGTTTTTT. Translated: CASSLVGGRSGELFF.

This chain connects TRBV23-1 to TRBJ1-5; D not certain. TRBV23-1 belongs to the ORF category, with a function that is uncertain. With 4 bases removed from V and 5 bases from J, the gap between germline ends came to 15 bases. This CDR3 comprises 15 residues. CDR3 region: CASSLSDGVHQPQHF. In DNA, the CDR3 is TGCGCCAGCAGTCTATCGGACGGGGTACATCAGCCCCAGCATTTT.

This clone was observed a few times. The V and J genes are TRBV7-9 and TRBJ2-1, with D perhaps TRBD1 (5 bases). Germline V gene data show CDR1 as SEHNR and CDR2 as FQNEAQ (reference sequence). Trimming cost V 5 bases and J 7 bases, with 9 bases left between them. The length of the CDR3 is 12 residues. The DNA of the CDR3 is TGTGCCAGCAGCGAACGACAGAATGAGCAGTTCTTC. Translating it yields CASSERQNEQFF.

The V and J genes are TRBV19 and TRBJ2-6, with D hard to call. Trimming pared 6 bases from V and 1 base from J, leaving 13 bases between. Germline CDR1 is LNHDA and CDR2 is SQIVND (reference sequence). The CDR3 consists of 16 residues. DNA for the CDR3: TGTGCCAGTAGAAACAGTGTACAATCTGGGGCCAACGTCCTGACTTTC. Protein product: CASRNSVQSGANVLTF. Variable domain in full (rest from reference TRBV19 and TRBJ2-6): DGGITQSPKYLFRKEGQNVTLSCEQNLNHDAMYWYRQDPGQGLRLIYYSQIVNDFQKGDIAEGYSVSREKKESFPLTVTSAQKNPTAFYLCASRNSVQSGANVLTFGAGSRLTVL.

CDR3 region: CASRLRTGHTIYF. The DNA of the CDR3 is TGTGCCAGCAGATTGAGAACAGGGCACACCATATATTTT. The genes are TRBV6-5 and TRBJ1-3; the D gene is possibly TRBD1 (6 bases). Trimming shortened V by 6 bases and J by 8 bases, and 14 bases separated the two germline ends. This CDR3 region has 13 residues. The germline gives CDR1 MNHEY, CDR2 SVGAGI.

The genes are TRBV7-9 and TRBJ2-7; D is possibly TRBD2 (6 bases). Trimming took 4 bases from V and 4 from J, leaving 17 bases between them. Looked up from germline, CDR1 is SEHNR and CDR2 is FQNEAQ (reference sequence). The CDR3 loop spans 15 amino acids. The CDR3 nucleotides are TGTGCCAGCAGCTCCCTTAGAGGGGAGGAGTACGAGCAGTACTTC. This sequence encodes CASSSLRGEEYEQYF.

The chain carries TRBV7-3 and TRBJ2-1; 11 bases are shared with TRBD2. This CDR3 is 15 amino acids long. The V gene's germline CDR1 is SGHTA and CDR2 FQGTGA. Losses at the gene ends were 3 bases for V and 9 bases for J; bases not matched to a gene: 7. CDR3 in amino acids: CASSLETSGIGEQFF. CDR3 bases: TGTGCCAGCAGCTTGGAGACTAGCGGGATTGGTGAGCAGTTCTTC. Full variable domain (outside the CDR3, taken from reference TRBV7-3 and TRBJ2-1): GAGVSQTPSNKVTEKGKYVELRCDPISGHTALYWYRQSLGQGPEFLIYFQGTGAADDSGLPNDRFFAVRPEGSVSTLKIQRTERGDSAVYLCASSLETSGIGEQFFGPGTRLTVL.

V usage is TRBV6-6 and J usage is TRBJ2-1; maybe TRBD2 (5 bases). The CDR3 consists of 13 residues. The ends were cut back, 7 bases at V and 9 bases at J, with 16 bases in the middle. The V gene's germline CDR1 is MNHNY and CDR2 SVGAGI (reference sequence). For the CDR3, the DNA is TGTGCCAGCACCCCTCGGACTGCCCCTGAGCAGTTCTTC. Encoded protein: CASTPRTAPEQFF.

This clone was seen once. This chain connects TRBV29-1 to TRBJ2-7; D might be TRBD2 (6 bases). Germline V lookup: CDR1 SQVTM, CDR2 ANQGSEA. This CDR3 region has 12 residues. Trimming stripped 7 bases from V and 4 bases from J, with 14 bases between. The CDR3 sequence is CSASRRGYEQYF. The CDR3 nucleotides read TGCAGCGCCTCCCGGCGGGGATACGAGCAGTACTTC.

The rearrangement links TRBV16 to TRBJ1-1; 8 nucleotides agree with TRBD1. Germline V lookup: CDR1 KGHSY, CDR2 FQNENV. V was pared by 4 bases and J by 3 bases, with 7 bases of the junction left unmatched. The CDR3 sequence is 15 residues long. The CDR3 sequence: CASSPRQGLYTEAFF. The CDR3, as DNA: TGTGCCAGCAGCCCTAGACAGGGGTTGTACACTGAAGCTTTCTTT.

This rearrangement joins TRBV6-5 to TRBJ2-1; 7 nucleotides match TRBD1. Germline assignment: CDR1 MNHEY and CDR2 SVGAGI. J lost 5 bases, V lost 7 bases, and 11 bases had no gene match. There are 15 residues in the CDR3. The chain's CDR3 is CASTSTGQKNNEQFF. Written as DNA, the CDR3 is TGTGCCAGCACTAGTACGGGACAGAAAAACAATGAGCAGTTCTTC.

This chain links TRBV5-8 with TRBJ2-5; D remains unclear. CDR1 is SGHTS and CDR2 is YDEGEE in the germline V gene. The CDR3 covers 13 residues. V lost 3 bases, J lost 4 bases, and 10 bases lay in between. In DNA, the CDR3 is TGTGCCAGCAGCTCTCCGGGTAGAGAGACCCAGTACTTC. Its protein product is CASSSPGRETQYF.

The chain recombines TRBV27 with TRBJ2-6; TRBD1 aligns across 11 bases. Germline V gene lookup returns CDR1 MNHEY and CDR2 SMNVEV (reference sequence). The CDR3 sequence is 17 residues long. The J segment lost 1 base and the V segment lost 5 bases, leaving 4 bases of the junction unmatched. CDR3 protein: CASSRTGGASGANVLTF. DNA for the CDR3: TGTGCCAGCAGTAGGACAGGGGGCGCTTCTGGGGCCAACGTCCTGACTTTC.

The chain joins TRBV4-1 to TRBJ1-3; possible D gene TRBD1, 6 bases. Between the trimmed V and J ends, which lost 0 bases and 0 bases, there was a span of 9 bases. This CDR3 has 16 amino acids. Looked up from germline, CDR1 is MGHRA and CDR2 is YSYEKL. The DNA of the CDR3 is TGCGCCAGCAGCCAAGAGGGACACATCTCTGGAAACACCATATATTTT. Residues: CASSQEGHISGNTIYF.

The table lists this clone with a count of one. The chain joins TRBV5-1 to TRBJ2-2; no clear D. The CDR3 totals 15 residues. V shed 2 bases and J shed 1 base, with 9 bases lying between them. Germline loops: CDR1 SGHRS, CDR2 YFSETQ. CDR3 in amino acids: CASSLWQLNTGELFF. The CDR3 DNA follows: TGCGCCAGCAGCTTATGGCAGTTGAACACCGGGGAGCTGTTTTTT.